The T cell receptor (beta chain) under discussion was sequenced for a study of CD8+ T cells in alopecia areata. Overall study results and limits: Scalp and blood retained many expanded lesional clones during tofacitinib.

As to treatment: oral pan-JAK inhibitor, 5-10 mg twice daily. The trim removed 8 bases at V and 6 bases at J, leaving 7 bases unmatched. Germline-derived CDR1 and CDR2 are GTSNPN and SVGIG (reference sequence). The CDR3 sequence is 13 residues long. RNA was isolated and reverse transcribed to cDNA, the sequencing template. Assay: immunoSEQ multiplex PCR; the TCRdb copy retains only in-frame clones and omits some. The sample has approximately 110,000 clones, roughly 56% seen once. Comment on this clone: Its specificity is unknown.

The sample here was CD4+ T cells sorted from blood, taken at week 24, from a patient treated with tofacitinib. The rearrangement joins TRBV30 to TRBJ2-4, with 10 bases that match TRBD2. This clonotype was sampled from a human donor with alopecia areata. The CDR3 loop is CARGASGGNIQYF. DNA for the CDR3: TGTGCCCGAGGGGCTAGCGGGGGAAACATTCAGTACTTC.